This T cell receptor beta chain was sequenced during a study of cytomegalovirus exposure and HLA in healthy donors. Healthy individuals who donated bone marrow served as the donors. Study-level points and caveats: Association of 17,000 or so TCR beta sequences with HLA alleles was found at 0.05 false discovery rate in a later analysis.

Points on this clone: Its antigen remains unidentified.

Both 60 Vbeta primers and 13 Jbeta primers went into the PCR. TCRdb's copy holds only in-frame clones and misses some; the assay was immunoSEQ multiplex PCR. The sample shows tens of thousands of clones, around nine tenths of them seen only once. Trimming took 7 bases from V and 3 from J, leaving 13 bases between them. Germline V gene data show CDR1 as LNHDA and CDR2 as SQIVND (reference sequence). The length of the CDR3 is 13 residues. The chain combines TRBV19 with TRBJ2-7; no reliable D call. The clonotype comes from a boy aged 10-17 years in good health and CMV-seronegative. The sequencing sample was made of PBMCs. The CDR3 reads CASKRNRDYEQYF. CDR3 coding DNA: TGTGCCAGTAAACGTAACAGAGACTACGAGCAGTACTTC. Looking up the rest from reference TRBV19 and TRBJ2-7 gives the full variable domain: DGGITQSPKYLFRKEGQNVTLSCEQNLNHDAMYWYRQDPGQGLRLIYYSQIVNDFQKGDIAEGYSVSREKKESFPLTVTSAQKNPTAFYLCASKRNRDYEQYFGPGTRLTVT.